This T cell receptor (beta chain) was profiled in a study of blood T cell repertoires in COVID-19. Method: immunoSEQ multiplex PCR; TCRdb's copy keeps in-frame clones and lacks some. This table has about 170,000 clones, around four fifths appearing once. Germline CDR1 is MGHRA and CDR2 is YSYEKL. The CDR3 is 17 amino acids. The V gene end was trimmed by 2 bases and the J gene end by 5 bases; junction bases not matched to a gene: 15. The chain uses TRBV4-1 and TRBJ2-7; 7 bases map to TRBD2. The receptor was derived from a woman aged 80 or over with acute or convalescent COVID-19. The sequenced sample was peripheral blood. The chain's CDR3 is CASSQSLGLSGKNEQYF. In DNA form, the CDR3 reads TGCGCCAGCAGCCAATCGCTTGGACTAAGCGGGAAAAACGAGCAGTACTTC.